This T cell receptor (beta chain) was recorded in a study of blood T cell repertoires in COVID-19. Sequencing used immunoSEQ multiplex PCR; TCRdb keeps in-frame clones, though not all of them. The table has tens of thousands of clones, about 92% seen once; the top ten hold roughly 2.3%. The germline V gene encodes CDR1 KGHSH and CDR2 LQKENI. V shed 5 bases and J shed 8 bases, with 15 bases lying between them. This CDR3 has 13 amino acids. Sequenced sample: peripheral blood. The rearrangement links TRBV18 to TRBJ1-2; tentatively, D is TRBD1 (6 bases). The source of this sequence is a man between 45 and 60 years old with acute or convalescent COVID-19. The chain's CDR3 is CASSTRGGDGYTF. DNA of the CDR3: TGTGCCAGCTCAACGAGGGGGGGTGACGGCTACACCTTC.